One and the same sample provided the 22 T cell receptor beta chains below, sequenced in a study of T cells in Graves' hyperthyroidism and ophthalmopathy. The investigators amplified TCR beta CDR3 regions from RNA transcripts. When the TCR CDR3 underwent first-round RT-PCR, the HTBI primer set was used. TCRdb processed the multiplex PCR reads anew with MiXCR; each CDR3 protein has one entry. The repertoire holds 350,000 to 400,000 distinct CDR3 sequences, with around 13% as singletons. The sample consisted of blood. Receptors originate from a woman in her fifties or sixties with Graves' hyperthyroidism.

The J gene is TRBJ1-2, the V gene TRBV27; a possible D gene is TRBD1 (6 bases). The CDR3 sequence is 12 residues long. Trimming cost V 8 bases and J 6 bases, with 13 bases left between them. Germline V gives CDR1 MNHEY, CDR2 SMNVEV (reference sequence). The CDR3 region is CASGDIKDGYTF. As DNA, the CDR3 is TGTGCCAGCGGGGACATCAAAGATGGCTACACCTTC.

This clonotype was picked up many times. The CDR3: CASSLLSGNTDTQYF. CDR3 nucleotides: TGTGCCAGCAGCTTATTATCGGGGAATACAGATACGCAGTATTTT. V and J are TRBV7-3 and TRBJ2-3; D possibly corresponds to TRBD2 (5 bases). V dropped 2 bases and J dropped 3 bases, with 12 bases sitting between them. This CDR3 is 15 amino acids long. Germline V gene lookup returns CDR1 SGHTA and CDR2 FQGTGA. The variable domain in full, with the rest retrieved from reference TRBV7-3 and TRBJ2-3, is GAGVSQTPSNKVTEKGKYVELRCDPISGHTALYWYRQSLGQGPEFLIYFQGTGAADDSGLPNDRFFAVRPEGSVSTLKIQRTERGDSAVYLCASSLLSGNTDTQYFGPGTRLTVL.

The chain recombines TRBV2 with TRBJ2-7, with 16 bases that match TRBD2. The CDR3 sequence is 19 residues long. CDR1 is SNHLY and CDR2 is FYNNEI in the germline V gene. After removal of 2 bases from V and 2 bases from J, the junction contained 9 bases not matched to a gene. CDR3 coding DNA: TGTGCCAGCAGTGAACCGGGACTAGCGGGAGGGCTTGGGGCCTACGAGCAGTACTTC. It yields the protein CASSEPGLAGGLGAYEQYF. The variable domain in full, with the rest retrieved from reference TRBV2 and TRBJ2-7, is EPEVTQTPSHQVTQMGQEVILRCVPISNHLYFYWYRQILGQKVEFLVSFYNNEISEKSEIFDDQFSVERPDGSNFTLKIRSTKLEDSAMYFCASSEPGLAGGLGAYEQYFGPGTRLTVT.

This clonotype has ten or more counts. The rearrangement uses TRBV30 and TRBJ1-4; no firm D call. V lost 4 bases to trimming and J lost 0 bases, with 12 bases between them. This CDR3 has 15 amino acids. CDR1 GTSNPN and CDR2 SVGIG come from the germline V gene (reference sequence). CDR3 region: CAWNGNPATNEKLFF. As DNA, the CDR3 is TGTGCCTGGAACGGGAACCCTGCAACTAATGAAAAACTGTTTTTT.

This clonotype appeared many times. The chain has TRBV20-1 and TRBJ1-4; 7 nucleotides align to TRBD1. The CDR3 is 14 amino acids. V shed 1 base, J shed 8 bases, and the junction held 7 bases outside the gene matches. Germline V CDR1 and CDR2: DFQATT, SNEGSKA (reference sequence). The CDR3 nucleotides read TGCAGTGCTAGAGCCGACAGGGTTGGCGAAAAACTGTTTTTT. Its protein is CSARADRVGEKLFF.

This clonotype was seen ten or more times. The chain combines TRBV2 with TRBJ2-1, with TRBD1 identical over 7 bases. Germline CDR1 is SNHLY and CDR2 is FYNNEI. Trimming at V came to 4 bases and at J to 7 bases, leaving 10 bases not matched to a gene. This CDR3 contains 15 residues. The CDR3 DNA reads TGTGCCAGCAGTGGAGGGACAGAGGGAAGGAATGAGCAGTTCTTC. Translated, it gives CASSGGTEGRNEQFF.

This clonotype was detected many times. The chain carries TRBV11-2 and TRBJ2-7, with a weak D call TRBD1 (5 bases). The germline V and J ends were trimmed by 0 bases and 1 base, with 13 bases remaining between them. The germline V gene encodes CDR1 SGHAT and CDR2 FQNNGV. The CDR3 sequence is 16 residues long. The CDR3 region has the DNA TGTGCCAGCAGCTTAGAATTTCAGGGCAGGTCCTACGAGCAGTACTTC. Amino acid sequence: CASSLEFQGRSYEQYF.

This chain joins TRBV19 and TRBJ1-1; TRBD1 matches at 10 bases. The CDR3 is 16 amino acids. Unmatched junction bases numbered 9, after V lost 4 bases and J lost 4 bases. Germline V gives CDR1 LNHDA, CDR2 SQIVND (reference sequence). The CDR3 DNA reads TGTGCCAGTAGTAGACGACAGGGGGCGGGTATCACTGAAGCTTTCTTT. Encoded protein: CASSRRQGAGITEAFF.

Concerning this clonotype itself: This sequence may be a read error, since a much larger clone differs from it by one base. The gene calls are TRBV5-1 and TRBJ2-7; weak D call: TRBD2 (7 bases). V was clipped by 1 base and J by 3 bases, with 14 bases between them. There are 15 residues in the CDR3. Germline assignment: CDR1 SGHRS and CDR2 YFSETQ. CDR3 in DNA: TGCGCCAGCAGCTTGAGGGGGGGCAGGGACTACGAGCAGTACTTC. Its translation: CASSLRGGRDYEQYF.

This clonotype was seen many times. The V and J genes are TRBV6-1 and TRBJ1-2, with D tentatively TRBD1 (6 bases). Trimming removed 6 bases at V and 7 bases at J, with 15 bases between. The germline CDR1 and CDR2 sequences are MNHNS and SASEGT. This CDR3 is built from 13 residues. CDR3 protein: CASRVTGSGGYTF. Here the CDR3 DNA reads TGTGCCAGCAGGGTGACAGGATCGGGTGGCTACACCTTC.

This clonotype was counted ten times or more. This chain joins TRBV19 and TRBJ2-7; 7 bases fit TRBD2. The CDR3 is 16 amino acids. J gave up 0 bases and V 5 bases, and 10 bases lay outside the gene matches. CDR1 is LNHDA and CDR2 is SQIVND in the germline V gene (reference sequence). The CDR3 DNA reads TGTGCCAGTAGTGATCCGGGGGGACTGAACTCCTACGAGCAGTACTTC. This encodes CASSDPGGLNSYEQYF.

This clonotype has ten or more counts. V gene TRBV12-5 combines with J gene TRBJ2-5; 8 bases match TRBD1. There are 15 residues in the CDR3. CDR1 is LGHNT and CDR2 is FRNRAP in the germline V gene. Trimming at V came to 5 bases and at J to 2 bases, leaving 7 bases not matched to a gene. The CDR3 nucleotides are TGTGCTAGTGGTCACAGGGGGTATTTACAAGAGACCCAGTACTTC. Its protein is CASGHRGYLQETQYF.

The V gene is TRBV6-1, the J gene TRBJ2-7, with D uncertain. The CDR3 sequence is 9 residues long. Germline loops: CDR1 MNHNS, CDR2 SASEGT. V dropped 10 bases and J dropped 6 bases, with 7 bases sitting between them. CDR3 amino acids: CANLAEQYF. CDR3 coding DNA: TGTGCCAACCTCGCCGAGCAGTACTTC.

A note on this clonotype: With a much larger clone just one base away, this may be a read error. The CDR3 sequence is CACSLMGTSGSNEQFF. As DNA, the CDR3 is TGTGCCTGCAGCTTAATGGGGACTAGCGGGAGTAATGAGCAGTTCTTC. V usage is TRBV11-3 and J usage is TRBJ2-1; 14 bases fit TRBD2. This CDR3 has 16 amino acids. Germline V lookup: CDR1 SGHNT, CDR2 YENEEA.

In the case of this clonotype: The junction and the germline gene differ at one end; a read error may be behind it. This rearrangement joins TRBV11-2 to TRBJ2-1; the D gene is possibly TRBD1 (6 bases). Germline lookup yields CDR1 SGHAT and CDR2 FQNNGV. There are 16 residues in the CDR3. The CDR3 nucleotides are TGCGCCAGCAGCCAAGATCCGGGCAGGGGTGTTCCTGAGCAGTTCTTC. This translates into CASSQDPGRGVPEQFF.

J is TRBJ2-5 and V is TRBV19; TRBD1 matches 8 bases. This CDR3 contains 14 residues. Per the germline V gene, CDR1 is LNHDA and CDR2 is SQIVND (reference sequence). J gave up 5 bases and V 6 bases, and 8 bases lay outside the gene matches. The CDR3 coding sequence is TGTGCCAGTAGCCCGACAGGGGTCGTGGAGACCCAGTACTTC. This translates into CASSPTGVVETQYF.

This clonotype has ten or more counts. V usage is TRBV29-1 and J usage is TRBJ2-2; the D is unclear. Germline assignment: CDR1 SQVTM and CDR2 ANQGSEA. V was shortened by 5 bases and J by 8 bases, with 15 bases between the two germline ends. The CDR3 consists of 13 residues. The CDR3, as DNA: TGCAGCGTTTTTAAAGTAGATACTGGGGAGCTGTTTTTT. This sequence encodes CSVFKVDTGELFF.

This clonotype was seen ten or more times. V is TRBV27 and J is TRBJ2-1, with D perhaps TRBD1 (5 bases). The length of the CDR3 is 18 residues. The germline CDR1 and CDR2 sequences are MNHEY and SMNVEV (reference sequence). V was shortened by 2 bases and J by 3 bases, with 20 bases between the two germline ends. The CDR3 coding sequence is TGTGCCAGCAGTTTAGATGGGCTAGGCAGGGTTGGCTACAATGAGCAGTTCTTC. Translated: CASSLDGLGRVGYNEQFF.

This clonotype turned up a few times. The rearrangement uses TRBV27 and TRBJ2-4; D remains ambiguous. Germline V lookup: CDR1 MNHEY, CDR2 SMNVEV (reference sequence). Trimming stripped 1 base from V and 3 bases from J, with 4 bases between. CDR3 length: 13 residues. This CDR3 is CASSLWGKNIQYF. CDR3 sequence (DNA): TGTGCCAGCAGTTTATGGGGCAAAAACATTCAGTACTTC.

The sample holds many counts of this clonotype. The V and J genes are TRBV20-1 and TRBJ2-1; 8 bases line up with TRBD2. V gave up 5 bases and J gave up 3 bases; unmatched junction bases: 9. CDR3 length: 15 amino acids. Germline V gene data show CDR1 as DFQATT and CDR2 as SNEGSKA (reference sequence). The CDR3 loop reads CSAPPATSVYNEQFF. The CDR3 DNA is TGCAGTGCTCCTCCGGCGACTAGCGTCTACAATGAGCAGTTCTTC.

The table lists this clonotype with many counts. This chain uses TRBV10-1 with TRBJ1-3; D gene ambiguous. This CDR3 has 15 residues. CDR1 WNHNN and CDR2 SYGVQD come from the germline V gene (reference sequence). Trimming stripped 7 bases from V and 0 bases from J, with 13 bases between. The CDR3 spells CASTPSTGSGNTIYF. In DNA, the CDR3 is TGCGCCAGCACGCCTAGCACGGGCTCTGGAAACACCATATATTTT.

V and J are TRBV11-1 and TRBJ2-1, with 12 nucleotides matching TRBD2. The germline V gene has CDR1 SGHAT and CDR2 FQDESV (reference sequence). The CDR3 length is 19 residues. V lost 2 bases, J lost 6 bases, and 14 bases stayed unmatched. Written as DNA, the CDR3 is TGTGCCAGCAGCTTAAAGTACAGCCCGGGACTAGCGGGTTCCAATGAGCAGTTCTTC. Translating gives CASSLKYSPGLAGSNEQFF.